These T cell receptor beta chains were read from a single sample in a study of cytomegalovirus exposure and HLA in healthy donors. Here immunoSEQ multiplex PCR was the method, and the copy in TCRdb shows in-frame clones only, minus some. This table has 150,000 to 200,000 clones, about three quarters appearing once. The sequenced sample was PBMCs. The source is a woman aged 40 to 49 in good health and CMV-seronegative. The CDR3 runs from the conserved cysteine through the conserved F or W. Fields, in order: D gene, clone size, V gene, J gene, CDR3 length, CDR3 protein, CDR3 DNA. The D gene is left open where the match is weak. Clone size appears in some rows only: once, few, many, or a class for an expanded clone.

D gene: -; clone size: -; V gene: TRBV7-6; J gene: TRBJ2-1; CDR3 length: 13; CDR3 protein: CASSFIADNEQFF; CDR3 DNA: TGTGCCAGCAGCTTCATTGCGGACAATGAGCAGTTCTTC
D gene: -; clone size: -; V gene: TRBV5-1; J gene: TRBJ2-2; CDR3 length: 17; CDR3 protein: CASSLAGSALNTGELFF; CDR3 DNA: TGCGCCAGCAGCTTGGCCGGTTCCGCACTTAACACCGGGGAGCTGTTTTTT
D gene: -; clone size: -; V gene: TRBV11-3; J gene: TRBJ1-1; CDR3 length: 17; CDR3 protein: CASSLKRTAAGNTEAFF; CDR3 DNA: TGTGCCAGCAGCTTAAAAAGGACAGCCGCCGGGAACACTGAAGCTTTCTTT
D gene: TRBD1; clone size: -; V gene: TRBV29-1; J gene: TRBJ2-1; CDR3 length: 14; CDR3 protein: CSAPDRVLVNEQFF; CDR3 DNA: TGCAGCGCCCCGGACAGGGTTTTAGTCAATGAGCAGTTCTTC
D gene: TRBD2; clone size: -; V gene: TRBV6-5; J gene: TRBJ2-1; CDR3 length: 15; CDR3 protein: CASNPGLGGHNEQFF; CDR3 DNA: TGTGCCAGCAATCCGGGACTAGGTGGGCACAATGAGCAGTTCTTC
D gene: -; clone size: -; V gene: TRBV28; J gene: TRBJ1-2; CDR3 length: 16; CDR3 protein: CASSLSVGTEVYGYTF; CDR3 DNA: TGTGCCAGCAGTTTATCCGTGGGGACTGAAGTCTATGGCTACACCTTC
D gene: -; clone size: -; V gene: TRBV2; J gene: TRBJ1-2; CDR3 length: 14; CDR3 protein: CASSAENRNYGYTF; CDR3 DNA: TGTGCCAGCAGTGCAGAAAACAGAAACTATGGCTACACCTTC
D gene: -; clone size: -; V gene: TRBV5-4; J gene: TRBJ2-1; CDR3 length: 13; CDR3 protein: CASSLDQANEQFF; CDR3 DNA: TGTGCCAGCAGCTTGGACCAAGCCAATGAGCAGTTCTTC
D gene: -; clone size: -; V gene: TRBV2; J gene: TRBJ1-6; CDR3 length: 12; CDR3 protein: CASREQNSPLHF; CDR3 DNA: TGTGCCAGCAGGGAACAGAATTCACCCCTCCACTTT
D gene: TRBD2; clone size: -; V gene: TRBV4-3; J gene: TRBJ2-5; CDR3 length: 15; CDR3 protein: CASSQALAGGETQYF; CDR3 DNA: TGCGCCAGCAGCCAAGCCCTAGCGGGAGGGGAGACCCAGTACTTC
D gene: -; clone size: -; V gene: TRBV9; J gene: TRBJ1-3; CDR3 length: 17; CDR3 protein: CASSRQNRGSAGNTIYF; CDR3 DNA: TGTGCCAGCAGCCGCCAGAATAGGGGTTCTGCTGGAAACACCATATATTTT
D gene: TRBD1; clone size: once; V gene: TRBV6-6; J gene: TRBJ2-5; CDR3 length: 15; CDR3 protein: CASSYPGQGRETQYF; CDR3 DNA: TGTGCCAGCAGTTACCCGGGACAGGGGAGGGAGACCCAGTACTTC
D gene: TRBD2; clone size: -; V gene: TRBV9; J gene: TRBJ2-1; CDR3 length: 14; CDR3 protein: CASSISGSSIEQFF; CDR3 DNA: TGTGCCAGCAGCATTAGCGGGAGCTCCATTGAGCAGTTCTTC
D gene: -; clone size: -; V gene: TRBV5-1; J gene: TRBJ2-2; CDR3 length: 14; CDR3 protein: CASSFDGTVGELFF; CDR3 DNA: TGCGCCAGCAGCTTTGATGGGACTGTCGGGGAGCTGTTTTTT
D gene: TRBD1; clone size: -; V gene: TRBV9; J gene: TRBJ1-2; CDR3 length: 14; CDR3 protein: CASSLQTGGYGYTF; CDR3 DNA: TGTGCCAGCAGCCTCCAGACAGGGGGGTATGGCTACACCTTC
D gene: TRBD1; clone size: -; V gene: TRBV4-2; J gene: TRBJ2-1; CDR3 length: 16; CDR3 protein: CASSPTDREIHNEQFF; CDR3 DNA: TGTGCCAGCAGTCCCACGGACAGGGAAATCCACAATGAGCAGTTCTTC
D gene: TRBD1; clone size: once; V gene: TRBV5-4; J gene: TRBJ1-1; CDR3 length: 16; CDR3 protein: CASSFGQGLMNTEAFF; CDR3 DNA: TGTGCCAGCAGCTTTGGACAGGGGCTCATGAACACTGAAGCTTTCTTT
D gene: TRBD1; clone size: -; V gene: TRBV7-2; J gene: TRBJ1-2; CDR3 length: 14; CDR3 protein: CASGSQGGKNGYTF; CDR3 DNA: TGTGCCAGCGGGTCTCAGGGGGGTAAGAATGGCTACACCTTC
D gene: TRBD1; clone size: -; V gene: TRBV4-2; J gene: TRBJ1-2; CDR3 length: 15; CDR3 protein: CASSQVRQGRYGYTF; CDR3 DNA: TGTGCCAGCAGCCAAGTTAGACAGGGGCGATATGGCTACACCTTC
D gene: TRBD2; clone size: -; V gene: TRBV30; J gene: TRBJ2-7; CDR3 length: 20; CDR3 protein: CAWSVGGEELAGGMEGEQYF; CDR3 DNA: TGTGCCTGGAGTGTAGGGGGAGAGGAACTAGCGGGAGGTATGGAGGGCGAGCAGTACTTC
D gene: -; clone size: -; V gene: TRBV5-8; J gene: TRBJ2-5; CDR3 length: 14; CDR3 protein: CASSFPGVKETQYF; CDR3 DNA: TGTGCCAGCAGCTTTCCAGGGGTTAAGGAGACCCAGTACTTC
D gene: TRBD1; clone size: -; V gene: TRBV20-1; J gene: TRBJ2-7; CDR3 length: 11; CDR3 protein: CSAPDRDEQYF; CDR3 DNA: TGCAGTGCCCCGGACAGGGACGAGCAGTACTTC
D gene: TRBD2; clone size: -; V gene: TRBV23-1; J gene: TRBJ2-7; CDR3 length: 14; CDR3 protein: CASSPLAGGYEQYF; CDR3 DNA: TGCGCCAGCAGTCCCCTAGCGGGAGGATACGAGCAGTACTTC
D gene: -; clone size: -; V gene: TRBV9; J gene: TRBJ2-1; CDR3 length: 16; CDR3 protein: CASSASRPSRPNEQFF; CDR3 DNA: TGTGCCAGCAGCGCCTCCAGGCCTAGCAGACCCAATGAGCAGTTCTTC
D gene: -; clone size: once; V gene: TRBV7-9; J gene: TRBJ1-2; CDR3 length: 14; CDR3 protein: CSSTPGVADYGYTF; CDR3 DNA: TGTTCCAGCACCCCTGGTGTGGCGGACTATGGCTACACCTTC
D gene: TRBD1; clone size: -; V gene: TRBV25-1; J gene: TRBJ1-6; CDR3 length: 15; CDR3 protein: CASSGGQGRNSPLHF; CDR3 DNA: TGTGCCAGCAGTGGGGGACAGGGGAGAAATTCACCCCTCCACTTT
D gene: -; clone size: -; V gene: TRBV5-4; J gene: TRBJ1-2; CDR3 length: 19; CDR3 protein: CASSLVGRGNQTARKGYTF; CDR3 DNA: TGTGCCAGCAGCTTGGTTGGACGAGGGAACCAAACGGCTCGGAAGGGCTACACCTTC
D gene: -; clone size: -; V gene: TRBV7-9; J gene: TRBJ1-2; CDR3 length: 15; CDR3 protein: CASSLGREGGYGYTF; CDR3 DNA: TGTGCCAGCAGCTTAGGAAGGGAAGGGGGCTATGGCTACACCTTC